This entry lists 14 T cell receptor beta chains sequenced from one sample in a study of blood T cell repertoires in COVID-19. Data came from immunoSEQ multiplex PCR; TCRdb stores just in-frame clones and leaves some out. The data contain around 140,000 clones, around 86% of them singletons. What was sequenced was PBMCs or T cells enriched from blood (not recorded which). These receptors were obtained from a man aged 55-75 years who had recovered from COVID-19.

V is TRBV6-6 and J is TRBJ2-1; D not certain. V gave up 5 bases and J gave up 1 base, with 18 bases separating them. Germline V lookup: CDR1 MNHNY, CDR2 SVGAGI (reference sequence). CDR3 size: 17 residues. Here the CDR3 reads CASSLLRQTLSYNEQFF. In DNA, the CDR3 is TGTGCCAGCAGTCTCCTCCGACAAACCCTGTCCTACAATGAGCAGTTCTTC.

This chain links TRBV10-3 with TRBJ1-4; no clear D gene. The CDR3 is 17 residues long. The V gene lost 0 bases and the J gene lost 1 base, with 12 bases spanning the gap. Germline CDR1 reads ENHRY; CDR2 reads SYGVKD. For the CDR3, the DNA is TGTGCCATCAGTGAGTCGCCGGGGTTATTAACTAATGAAAAACTGTTTTTT. It codes for CAISESPGLLTNEKLFF.

V and J are TRBV27 and TRBJ2-1, with 7 positions matching TRBD2. The V segment lost 2 bases and the J segment 5 bases; nucleotides outside the gene matches: 9. Germline V CDR1 and CDR2: MNHEY, SMNVEV (reference sequence). The CDR3 consists of 16 residues. This chain's CDR3 is CASSLEWWEGDNEQFF. For the CDR3, the DNA is TGTGCCAGCAGTTTAGAGTGGTGGGAGGGAGACAATGAGCAGTTCTTC.

This rearrangement joins TRBV18 to TRBJ1-4; D might be TRBD1 (5 bases). The V end lost 3 bases, the J end lost 4 bases, and 6 bases lay between the germline ends. Germline loops: CDR1 KGHSH, CDR2 LQKENI. This CDR3 region has 13 residues. CDR3 DNA: TGTGCCAGCTCACCGCAGGGTAATGAAAAACTGTTTTTT. The encoded protein is CASSPQGNEKLFF.

The chain employs TRBV28 and TRBJ1-6; D unclear. Germline assignment: CDR1 MDHEN and CDR2 SYDVKM. The CDR3 has 14 amino acids. Trimming cost V 5 bases and J 4 bases, with 9 bases left between them. Here the CDR3 reads CASSETGYNSPLHF. As DNA, the CDR3 is TGTGCCAGCAGTGAGACGGGTTATAATTCACCCCTCCACTTT.

The V and J genes are TRBV6-1 and TRBJ2-7; 9 nucleotides line up with TRBD1. V shed 7 bases and J 4 bases; nucleotides not matched to a gene: 8. CDR1 is MNHNS, CDR2 SASEGT, per germline. This CDR3 is 14 amino acids long. The CDR3 nucleotides read TGTGCCAGCATCGAGGGACAGGGTATTTACGAGCAGTACTTC. This translates into CASIEGQGIYEQYF.

CDR3 sequence (DNA): TGTGCCAGTAAACGCCGGGACAGCGCATACGAGCAGTACTTC. Residues: CASKRRDSAYEQYF. The chain uses TRBV19 and TRBJ2-7; TRBD1 agrees at 7 bases. V shed 7 bases and J 4 bases; nucleotides not matched to a gene: 10. The CDR3 contains 14 residues. Germline CDR1 reads LNHDA; CDR2 reads SQIVND (reference sequence).

For the CDR3, the DNA is TGTGCCAGCAAAGGACAGGGGTTTAACTATGGCTACACCTTC. This sequence encodes CASKGQGFNYGYTF. V usage is TRBV5-4 and J usage is TRBJ1-2; TRBD1 matches 9 bases. With V trimmed by 6 bases and J by 1 base, 4 bases remained unmatched. From germline, CDR1 is SGHNT and CDR2 YYREEE (reference sequence). This CDR3 is built from 14 residues.

Only a few counts were recorded for this clone. V and J are TRBV11-2 and TRBJ2-7, with 10 bases lining up with TRBD1. The CDR3 spans 15 residues. V lost 1 base and J lost 5; bases outside the gene matches: 5. Germline V gene lookup returns CDR1 SGHAT and CDR2 FQNNGV. CDR3 nucleotide sequence: TGTGCCAGCAGCTTAGGGGCGACAGGGGGCAACGAGCAGTACTTC. It codes for CASSLGATGGNEQYF.

The chain uses TRBV7-9 and TRBJ2-7; a weak D match, TRBD1 (6 bases). V shed 4 bases and J shed 5 bases, with 18 bases lying between them. Germline CDR1 SEHNR, CDR2 FQNEAQ (reference sequence). CDR3 length equals 15 residues. The CDR3 nucleotides are TGTGCCAGCAGCTCCTTGGGGACAACCACGAACGAGCAGTACTTC. Translating gives CASSSLGTTTNEQYF. Using reference TRBV7-9 and TRBJ2-7 for the parts outside the CDR3, the full variable domain is DTGVSQNPRHKITKRGQNVTFRCDPISEHNRLYWYRQTLGQGPEFLTYFQNEAQLEKSRLLSDRFSAERPKGSFSTLEIQRTEQGDSAMYLCASSSLGTTTNEQYFGPGTRLTVT.

This chain uses TRBV6-5 with TRBJ1-5, with D possibly being TRBD1 (6 bases). V dropped 6 bases and J dropped 5 bases, with 17 bases sitting between them. This CDR3 region has 15 residues. The germline V gene encodes CDR1 MNHEY and CDR2 SVGAGI. In nucleotides, the CDR3 is TGTGCCAGCAGACAAGAATGGGACACTCATCAGCCCCAGCATTTT. The encoded protein is CASRQEWDTHQPQHF.

The chain is built from TRBV18 and TRBJ1-5, with 7 bases identical to TRBD1. Looked up from germline, CDR1 is KGHSH and CDR2 is LQKENI. This CDR3 has 13 residues. Trimming took 5 bases from V and 5 from J; bases not matched to a gene: 3. CDR3 sequence: CASSLQGYQPQHF. In DNA form, the CDR3 reads TGTGCCAGCTCATTACAGGGGTATCAGCCCCAGCATTTT.

V is TRBV10-3 and J is TRBJ1-5; D might be TRBD1 (5 bases). The CDR3 contains 14 residues. With 0 bases removed from V and 10 bases from J, the gap between germline ends came to 13 bases. CDR1 ENHRY and CDR2 SYGVKD come from the germline V gene. The CDR3 DNA reads as TGTGCCATCAGTGAGTCTAAGGGGCTAAAACCCCAGCATTTT. Its translation: CAISESKGLKPQHF.

The DNA of the CDR3 is TGTGCCAGCAGCTTAGCTAGCGGGAGTTCCTACAATGAGCAGTTCTTC. This gives the protein CASSLASGSSYNEQFF. The chain uses TRBV7-9 and TRBJ2-1, with 9 bases identical to TRBD2. This CDR3 comprises 16 residues. With V trimmed by 0 bases and J by 1 base, 1 base remained unmatched. Germline V gene data show CDR1 as SEHNR and CDR2 as FQNEAQ (reference sequence).